This T cell receptor (beta chain) is drawn from a study of T cell responses to AZD1222 COVID-19 vaccine. Findings of the study overall: Baseline antibody screening turned up just 6 or 7 seropositive AZD1222 recipients.

In the case of this clone: Its antigen is still unknown.

Data came from immunoSEQ multiplex PCR; TCRdb stores just in-frame clones and leaves some out. The sample carries 130,000 or so clones, approximately 85% recorded once. The TCR sequence derives from an adult in good health. This sample comprised peripheral blood, obtained on day 0 of AZD1222 vaccination.

The CDR3 is CASSEYGPSYEQYF. The CDR3, as DNA: TGTGCCAGCAGTGAATATGGGCCCTCCTACGAGCAGTACTTC. V is TRBV25-1 and J is TRBJ2-7, with D unresolved. The V gene lost 0 bases and the J gene lost 0 bases, with 6 bases spanning the gap. The CDR3 covers 14 residues. CDR1 and CDR2 from the germline V gene are MGHDK and SYGVNS.